This T cell receptor (beta chain) was obtained from a study of cytomegalovirus exposure and HLA in healthy donors. Study results and caveats: There were several of the most significant clusters that appeared linked to common viral pathogens in a later analysis. One variant, a missense change in DCLRE1C, was linked in a later analysis to TCR beta V- and J-gene trimming.

PCR used 60 Vbeta primers and 13 Jbeta primers. Produced via immunoSEQ multiplex PCR; TCRdb's table is partial and in-frame only. Here the sample spans more than 150,000 clones, 75% to 90% being singletons. As for this clone: Its antigen remains unknown.

Germline V CDR1 and CDR2: SGDLS, YYNGEE. V was clipped by 3 bases and J by 2 bases; unmatched bases: 14. The CDR3 loop spans 18 amino acids. Sequencing input: PBMCs. This clonotype was sampled from a boy between 5 and 17 years old in good health and CMV-seronegative. This sequence joins TRBV9 and TRBJ2-7, with TRBD1 identical over 10 bases. The CDR3, as DNA: TGTGCCAGCAGCGCAGAAGACAGGGGGCGATTAAATACCTACGAGCAGTACTTC. It specifies CASSAEDRGRLNTYEQYF.